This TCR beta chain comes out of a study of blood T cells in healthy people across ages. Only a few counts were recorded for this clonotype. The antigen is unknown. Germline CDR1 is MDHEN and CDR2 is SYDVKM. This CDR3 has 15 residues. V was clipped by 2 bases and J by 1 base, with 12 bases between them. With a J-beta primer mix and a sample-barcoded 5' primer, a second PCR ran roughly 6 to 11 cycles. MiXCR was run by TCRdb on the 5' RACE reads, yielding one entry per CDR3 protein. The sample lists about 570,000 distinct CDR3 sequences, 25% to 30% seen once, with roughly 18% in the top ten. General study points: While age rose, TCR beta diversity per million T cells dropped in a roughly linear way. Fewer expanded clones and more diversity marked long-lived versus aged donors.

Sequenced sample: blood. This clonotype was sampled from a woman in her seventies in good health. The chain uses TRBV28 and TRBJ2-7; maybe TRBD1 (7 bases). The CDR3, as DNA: TGTGCCAGCAGTTTAGGCGGGACAGTGTCCTACGAGCAGTACTTC. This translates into CASSLGGTVSYEQYF. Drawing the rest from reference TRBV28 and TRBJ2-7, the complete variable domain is DVKVTQSSRYLVKRTGEKVFLECVQDMDHENMFWYRQDPGLGLRLIYFSYDVKMKEKGDIPEGYSVSREKKERFSLILESASTNQTSMYLCASSLGGTVSYEQYFGPGTRLTVT.